Listed here are 12 T cell receptor beta chains from one sample, sequenced in a study of blood T cell repertoires in COVID-19. Sequenced by immunoSEQ multiplex PCR; TCRdb stores in-frame clones only, minus some. Counted here are over 55,000 clones, roughly 71% occurring once; the ten biggest clones make up around 32%. Material for sequencing was peripheral blood. The receptors derive from a human donor in a cohort sampled during active COVID-19.

The chain employs TRBV3-1 (or the pseudogene TRBV3-2) and TRBJ1-2; TRBD1 might be the D (5 bases). The ends were cut back, 4 bases at V and 1 base at J, with 10 bases in the middle. The germline V gene encodes CDR1 LGHDT and CDR2 YNNKEL (reference sequence). The CDR3 extends over 14 amino acids. The CDR3 DNA is TGTGCCAGCAGCCGGGGGGACGGTAACTATGGCTACACCTTC. This encodes CASSRGDGNYGYTF.

The count of this clone is one. The chain recombines TRBV7-2 with TRBJ2-7; TRBD2 matches 10 bases. This CDR3 comprises 15 residues. Germline V gives CDR1 SGHTA, CDR2 FQGNSA. The V segment lost 5 bases and the J segment 0 bases; nucleotides outside the gene matches: 4. This chain's CDR3 is CASSPGLAVSYEQYF. The CDR3 nucleotides read TGTGCCAGCAGCCCTGGACTAGCGGTCTCCTACGAGCAGTACTTC.

The rearrangement joins TRBV28 to TRBJ1-4, with D maybe TRBD1 (5 bases). Germline assignment: CDR1 MDHEN and CDR2 SYDVKM. The CDR3 extends over 14 amino acids. The V and J ends lost 5 bases and 1 base respectively, with 8 bases between them. CDR3 nucleotide sequence: TGTGCCAGCAGTCCAGGGTTAACTAATGAAAAACTGTTTTTT. Amino acid sequence: CASSPGLTNEKLFF.

The chain employs TRBV9 and TRBJ1-4, with D perhaps matching TRBD1 (5 bases). In germline, CDR1 is SGDLS, CDR2 YYNGEE. The CDR3 totals 14 residues. V was trimmed by 3 bases and J by 6 bases, leaving 12 bases between them. The DNA for the CDR3 is TGTGCCAGCAGCGGAAATTCAGGGTATGAAAAACTGTTTTTT. Protein sequence: CASSGNSGYEKLFF. Using reference TRBV9 and TRBJ1-4 for the parts outside the CDR3, the full variable domain is DSGVTQTPKHLITATGQRVTLRCSPRSGDLSVYWYQQSLDQGLQFLIQYYNGEERAKGNILERFSAQQFPDLHSELNLSSLELGDSALYFCASSGNSGYEKLFFGSGTQLSVL.

The V and J genes are TRBV5-1 and TRBJ2-3; D perhaps matches TRBD2 (5 bases). The CDR3 covers 13 residues. CDR1 is SGHRS and CDR2 is YFSETQ in the germline V gene. The V end was cut by 3 bases, the J end by 2 bases, with 7 bases between. The chain's CDR3 is CASSYRDTDTQYF. The CDR3 coding sequence is TGCGCCAGCAGCTACCGGGACACAGATACGCAGTATTTT. Full variable domain (missing parts from reference TRBV5-1 and TRBJ2-3): KAGVTQTPRYLIKTRGQQVTLSCSPISGHRSVSWYQQTPGQGLQFLFEYFSETQRNKGNFPGRFSGRQFSNSRSEMNVSTLELGDSALYLCASSYRDTDTQYFGPGTRLTVL.

This chain links TRBV27 with TRBJ2-7; 13 nucleotides align to TRBD2. Germline V gene data show CDR1 as MNHEY and CDR2 as SMNVEV (reference sequence). The junction had 7 bases not matched to a gene; V was cut back by 5 bases and J by 6 bases. This CDR3 is 15 amino acids long. The CDR3 nucleotides read TGTGCCAGCAGTCCGGGACTAGCGGGACTGGGCGAGCAGTACTTC. Residues: CASSPGLAGLGEQYF.

This chain joins TRBV5-6 and TRBJ1-1; D not resolved. The CDR3 has 14 residues. V shed 1 base and J shed 7 bases, with 14 bases lying between them. CDR1 is SGHDT and CDR2 is YYEEEE in the germline V gene. CDR3 bases: TGTGCCAGCAGCTTGAGTATTAGCTCCCTTGAAGCTTTCTTT. The encoded protein is CASSLSISSLEAFF.

The chain recombines TRBV19 with TRBJ1-4; 7 bases match TRBD1. Germline values: CDR1 LNHDA, CDR2 SQIVND (reference sequence). The CDR3 loop spans 13 amino acids. V lost 10 bases to trimming and J lost 5 bases; unmatched junction nucleotides: 7. The DNA of the CDR3 is TGTGCCAAGGGGGACAGAGTGAATGAAAAACTGTTTTTT. Protein: CAKGDRVNEKLFF. Full variable domain (remainder filled in from reference TRBV19 and TRBJ1-4): DGGITQSPKYLFRKEGQNVTLSCEQNLNHDAMYWYRQDPGQGLRLIYYSQIVNDFQKGDIAEGYSVSREKKESFPLTVTSAQKNPTAFYLCAKGDRVNEKLFFGSGTQLSVL.

The chain employs TRBV6-5 and TRBJ2-1, with D unclear. This CDR3 is 15 amino acids long. Germline V gives CDR1 MNHEY, CDR2 SVGAGI. Deletions cut 6 bases from V and 3 bases from J, with 15 bases between. As DNA, the CDR3 is TGTGCCAGCAGGCGGCCCCTCGCCGGCTACAATGAGCAGTTCTTC. Encoded protein: CASRRPLAGYNEQFF.

The chain's CDR3 is CASSVEAGYSNQPQHF. In nucleotides, the CDR3 is TGTGCCAGCAGCGTAGAGGCAGGGTATAGCAATCAGCCCCAGCATTTT. The chain is built from TRBV9 and TRBJ1-5; possibly TRBD1 for D (5 bases). Trimming took off 0 bases at V and 0 bases at J, with 10 bases between the two ends. The CDR3 spans 16 residues. Per the germline V gene, CDR1 is SGDLS and CDR2 is YYNGEE.

This chain connects TRBV7-2 to TRBJ2-3, with 11 bases aligning to TRBD2. Germline trimming cut 4 bases from V and 1 base from J; bases unmatched to any gene: 4. In germline, CDR1 is SGHTA, CDR2 FQGNSA. The CDR3 covers 16 residues. CDR3 bases: TGTGCCAGCAGCTCATTAGCGGGGGGGCGCACAGATACGCAGTATTTT. Protein sequence: CASSSLAGGRTDTQYF.

This clone was recorded once. The chain recombines TRBV12-5 with TRBJ2-1; TRBD2 matches at 8 bases. The J segment lost 1 base and the V segment lost 2 bases, leaving 4 bases of the junction unmatched. This CDR3 has 16 residues. Germline V gene lookup returns CDR1 LGHNT and CDR2 FRNRAP. The CDR3 loop is CASGLRSGVSYNEQFF. In DNA, the CDR3 is TGTGCTAGTGGTTTGCGTAGCGGGGTTTCCTACAATGAGCAGTTCTTC.